Listed here are 3 T cell receptor beta chains from one sample, sequenced in a study of beta chain features in type 1 diabetes. Findings of the study overall: Moderately but significantly shorter TCRB CDR3s were found in Type 1 diabetes patients in all four CD4+ subsets.

Antigens for these TCRs are unknown. The sequenced template was cDNA made from the entire isolated RNA. Sequenced by immunoSEQ multiplex PCR; TCRdb stores in-frame clones only, minus some. The table has a few hundred thousand clones, approximately 13% seen once. Input material: naive CD4+ T cells from blood. The receptors shown here come from a woman in her late teens or twenties with type 1 diabetes.

Only a few counts were recorded for this clone. This chain links TRBV2 with TRBJ2-6; TRBD1 agrees at 8 bases. The CDR3 contains 21 residues. Germline CDR1 and CDR2: SNHLY and FYNNEI. J was trimmed by 0 bases and V by 6 bases; bases with no gene match: 19. The CDR3 DNA sequence: TGTGCCAGCAGCGAGCGACGACCGGGACAGGTGTTAGCCTCTGGGGCCAACGTCCTGACTTTC. Residues: CASSERRPGQVLASGANVLTF. Complete variable domain (other parts from reference TRBV2 and TRBJ2-6): EPEVTQTPSHQVTQMGQEVILRCVPISNHLYFYWYRQILGQKVEFLVSFYNNEISEKSEIFDDQFSVERPDGSNFTLKIRSTKLEDSAMYFCASSERRPGQVLASGANVLTFGAGSRLTVL.

The rearrangement joins TRBV30 to TRBJ2-1, with TRBD1 matching 9 bases. The CDR3 extends over 13 amino acids. The germline CDR1 and CDR2 sequences are GTSNPN and SVGIG (reference sequence). Trimming removed 1 base from V and 9 bases from J; junction bases left unmatched: 4. Here the CDR3 DNA reads TGTGCCTGGAGTGGGACAGGGGCGGGTGAGCAGTTCTTC. The encoded protein is CAWSGTGAGEQFF.

The chain joins TRBV30 to TRBJ2-1, with a possible D match to TRBD2 (7 bases). Germline CDR1 and CDR2: GTSNPN and SVGIG (reference sequence). Trimming cost V 1 base and J 6 bases, with 19 bases left between them. This CDR3 region has 16 residues. As DNA, the CDR3 is TGTGCCTGGAGTGGGGGAGGCGGGGGCCCCCCCAATGAGCAGTTCTTC. It translates to CAWSGGGGGPPNEQFF.